This T cell receptor (beta chain) was profiled in a study of cytomegalovirus exposure and HLA in healthy donors. This clone was observed a few times. Trimming took off 6 bases at V and 5 bases at J, with 6 bases between the two ends. Germline V gene sequence: CDR1 MNHEY, CDR2 SVGAGI. The CDR3 spans 11 residues. This PCR relied on a set of 60 Vbeta primers and 13 Jbeta primers. Measured with immunoSEQ multiplex PCR; TCRdb has only the in-frame clones, and not every one. The sample has around 150,000 clones, over 65% seen once; the top ten hold around 3%. This chain links TRBV6-5 with TRBJ2-3; D is undetermined. Sequencing was carried out using PBMCs. The TCR comes from a woman aged 40 to 50 in good health and CMV-seropositive. CDR3 protein: CASRRGDTQYF. The DNA for the CDR3 is TGTGCCAGCAGGCGTGGAGATACGCAGTATTTT.